Listed below are T cell receptor beta chains from one sample, sequenced in a study of T cells in Graves' hyperthyroidism and ophthalmopathy. TCRdb re-derived calls from the multiplex PCR reads in MiXCR, one entry per CDR3 protein. The sample contains 650,000 to 750,000 distinct CDR3 sequences, around 15% of which appear only once. Input material: blood. The receptor set was obtained from a woman between 18 and 29 years old with Graves' hyperthyroidism. Both conserved end residues are part of each CDR3. The D gene is left open where the match is weak. Some rows mark clone size as missing; the rest say once, few, many or name a class of expanded clone.

V gene: TRBV27
D gene: TRBD1
J gene: TRBJ1-2
clone size: NA
CDR3 DNA: TGTGCCAGCAGTTTATTGGGACAGACTAACTATGGCTACACCTTC
CDR3 protein: CASSLLGQTNYGYTF

V gene: TRBV12-3/TRBV12-4
D gene: NA
J gene: TRBJ1-2
clone size: NA
CDR3 DNA: TGTGCCAGCAGTGTCCGACGTGGGACGGGGGGCTACACCTTC
CDR3 protein: CASSVRRGTGGYTF

V gene: TRBV7-8
D gene: TRBD1
J gene: TRBJ1-1
clone size: many
CDR3 DNA: TGTGCCAGCAGCTTATCCCGTCAGGGGGCCGGCGCTGAAGCTTTCTTT
CDR3 protein: CASSLSRQGAGAEAFF

V gene: TRBV11-2
D gene: TRBD1
J gene: TRBJ2-7
clone size: many
CDR3 DNA: TGTGCCAGCAGCCCTCGGGACAGGACCTACGAGCAGTACTTC
CDR3 protein: CASSPRDRTYEQYF

V gene: TRBV28
D gene: NA
J gene: TRBJ2-7
clone size: many
CDR3 DNA: TGTGCCAGCAGTTTATTCACTATCGGGCAGTGGGACCATACCTACGAGCAGTACTTC
CDR3 protein: CASSLFTIGQWDHTYEQYF

V gene: TRBV7-6
D gene: TRBD1
J gene: TRBJ1-4
clone size: NA
CDR3 DNA: TGTGCCAGCAGCGACAGGGCTAATGAAAAACTGTTTTTT
CDR3 protein: CASSDRANEKLFF

V gene: TRBV20-1
D gene: TRBD2
J gene: TRBJ2-3
clone size: NA
CDR3 DNA: TGCAGTGCCAAGCGGGGACCTAGCACAGATACGCAGTATTTT
CDR3 protein: CSAKRGPSTDTQYF

V gene: TRBV24-1
D gene: NA
J gene: TRBJ2-3
clone size: few
CDR3 DNA: TGTGCCACCAGTGCCATGGCGGGATCGCCAGATACGCAGTATTTT
CDR3 protein: CATSAMAGSPDTQYF

V gene: TRBV20-1
D gene: NA
J gene: TRBJ2-1
clone size: NA
CDR3 DNA: TGCAGTGCTACGAAGGACAAGTTTTACAATGAGCAGTTCTTC
CDR3 protein: CSATKDKFYNEQFF

V gene: TRBV18
D gene: NA
J gene: TRBJ2-1
clone size: NA
CDR3 DNA: TGTGCCAGCTCACCACGGGCCGGTGGTTTGAGCGATGAGCAGTTCTTC
CDR3 protein: CASSPRAGGLSDEQFF

V gene: TRBV7-9
D gene: NA
J gene: TRBJ2-1
clone size: few
CDR3 DNA: TGTGCCAGCAGCTTGGCCCGTTATTCGTTGGCGCAATTGGGACAGTTCTTC
CDR3 protein: CASSLARYSLAQLGQFF

V gene: TRBV7-3
D gene: NA
J gene: TRBJ2-5
clone size: few
CDR3 DNA: TGTGCCAGCAGCTCGTCGGGGGCCGCCCAAGAGACCCAGTACTTC
CDR3 protein: CASSSSGAAQETQYF

V gene: TRBV2
D gene: NA
J gene: TRBJ1-2
clone size: many
CDR3 DNA: TGTGCCAGCAGTGAACAGGGCGCTAACTATGGCTACACCTTC
CDR3 protein: CASSEQGANYGYTF

V gene: TRBV19
D gene: NA
J gene: TRBJ1-1
clone size: few
CDR3 DNA: TGTGCCAGTAATGGAGCGTGGGGAGGATCGAGCACTGAAGCTTTCTTT
CDR3 protein: CASNGAWGGSSTEAFF

V gene: TRBV29-1
D gene: TRBD2
J gene: TRBJ2-3
clone size: many
CDR3 DNA: TGCAGCGTTGAAGTTTTCCCGGGAGGACCCACAGATACGCAGTATTTT
CDR3 protein: CSVEVFPGGPTDTQYF

V gene: TRBV3-1
D gene: NA
J gene: TRBJ2-1
clone size: few
CDR3 DNA: TGTGCCAGCAGTTTAAGGAGAGCGAGGTTCACTAGGTGGGGCAATGAGCAGTTCTTC
CDR3 protein: CASSLRRARFTRWGNEQFF

V gene: TRBV18
D gene: NA
J gene: TRBJ2-1
clone size: many
CDR3 DNA: TGTGCCAGCTCACCAGGGCTAATCCGTTGGAACAATGAGCAGTTCTTC
CDR3 protein: CASSPGLIRWNNEQFF

V gene: TRBV7-6
D gene: NA
J gene: TRBJ1-4
clone size: NA
CDR3 DNA: TGTGCCAGCAGCTTAGCTGGCCTGGCCTCTGAAAAACTGTTTTTT
CDR3 protein: CASSLAGLASEKLFF

V gene: TRBV5-5
D gene: NA
J gene: TRBJ2-3
clone size: NA
CDR3 DNA: TGTGCCAGCAGCTTGGATGAATTGAGGGGACCCACAGATACGCAGTATTTT
CDR3 protein: CASSLDELRGPTDTQYF

V gene: TRBV19
D gene: NA
J gene: TRBJ1-1
clone size: few
CDR3 DNA: TGTGCCAGTAGTATGGGAATATTGAACACTGAAGCTTTCTTT
CDR3 protein: CASSMGILNTEAFF

V gene: TRBV7-6
D gene: TRBD2
J gene: TRBJ2-7
clone size: few
CDR3 DNA: TGTGCCAGCAGCTTTCCCCAACTAGCGGGAGAGGAAAACGAGCAGTACTTC
CDR3 protein: CASSFPQLAGEENEQYF

V gene: TRBV7-9
D gene: NA
J gene: TRBJ2-1
clone size: many
CDR3 DNA: TGTGCCAGCAGCTTGTCGATTGGTGAGCAGTTCTTC
CDR3 protein: CASSLSIGEQFF

V gene: TRBV30
D gene: NA
J gene: TRBJ2-7
clone size: few
CDR3 DNA: TGTGCCTGGAGAAACTTCCTCGGCAGAGGAGCCTACGAGCAGTACTTC
CDR3 protein: CAWRNFLGRGAYEQYF

V gene: TRBV2
D gene: NA
J gene: TRBJ2-4
clone size: many
CDR3 DNA: TGTGCCAGCAGTGATGAGGGAGGACCAGCCAAAAACATTCAGTACTTC
CDR3 protein: CASSDEGGPAKNIQYF

V gene: TRBV7-3
D gene: NA
J gene: TRBJ2-1
clone size: NA
CDR3 DNA: TGTGCCAGCAGCTTGTCGCTACCAGGGTACAATGAGCAGTTCTTC
CDR3 protein: CASSLSLPGYNEQFF

V gene: TRBV20-1
D gene: NA
J gene: TRBJ1-6
clone size: many
CDR3 DNA: TGCAGTGCCCCAACGGGGGGCCGGAATTCACCCCTCCACTTT
CDR3 protein: CSAPTGGRNSPLHF